The present T cell receptor beta chain was sequenced within a study of blood T cell repertoires in COVID-19. This CDR3 spans 13 amino acids. V was trimmed by 7 bases and J by 5 bases, leaving 17 bases between them. The germline gives CDR1 SQVTM, CDR2 ANQGSEA. Generated by immunoSEQ multiplex PCR, the TCRdb table keeps only in-frame clones and is missing some. The sample contains about 460,000 clones, about 85% of which appear only once. The material sequenced was PBMCs or T cells enriched from blood (not recorded which). This TCR was recovered from a woman between 55 and 75 years old who had recovered from COVID-19. The chain uses TRBV29-1 and TRBJ1-1; D not certain. This CDR3 reads CSGHDTGKTEAFF. The CDR3 DNA sequence: TGCAGCGGCCATGACACGGGGAAGACTGAAGCTTTCTTT.